The sequence of this T cell receptor beta chain was determined in a study of T cell repertoires in aging, cancer and after chemotherapy (dated by TCRdb to the late 2010s). Notes on the research overall: The donors fell into six age groups ranging from 30 or younger to 70 or older, and each group had at least three individuals. In total, the full dataset held millions of TCR reads. To examine immunoaging and T cell reconstitution after chemotherapy, the study profiled TCR beta repertoires in peripheral blood from healthy donors and cancer patients. Alongside some 98 healthy donors serving as a reference group, the cohort included roughly 220 cancer patients, of whom about 94 had hematological cancers and 120 to 130 had solid cancers. In the solid tumor group, the paired samples taken before and after chemotherapy came from patients with brain tumors (glioblastoma) who were receiving therapy based on temozolomide. Overall study results and their limits: An increase in median generation probability over the chemotherapy interval was observed in both cancer cohorts, suggesting that the repertoire was reconstituted through rebound thymic output. Untreated patients with hematological or solid cancers showed significantly lower blood TCR diversity and higher clonality than age-matched healthy donors. According to the authors, the repertoire data do not allow conclusions to be drawn about immunological memory after chemotherapy. In healthy donors, the decline in TCR diversity with age was mainly explained by loss of richness, whereas in cancer patients loss of evenness was also found to contribute.

Using a mixed TRB-A/B primer pool, multiplex touch-down PCR amplified rearranged TRB sequences covering the V, D and J segments. Illumina adapters and sample indices were attached to the amplicons in two consecutive PCR reactions using Phusion HS II polymerase. After gel purification with the NucleoSpin Gel and PCR Clean-up kit, the amplicons were checked using Qubit and an Agilent 2100 Bioanalyzer. The libraries were sequenced on an Illumina MiSeq with 600-cycle, single-indexed, paired-end runs. In the authors' own workflow: MiXCR versions 2.12 and 3.0.5 were used to process TRB sequences. A clone was defined as each unique CDR3 nucleotide sequence, and only productive sequences supported by at least two reads were kept. Repertoire metrics included Shannon diversity, evenness, clonality (one minus evenness), and alpha-parameterized diversity profiles from alpha 0 to 5. The IGoR algorithm was used to compute generation probabilities of clones in paired pre- and post-chemotherapy samples. TCRdb reprocessing: public reads trimmed at Q25 with fastp, clones called with MiXCR, in-frame beta chains kept. Identical CDR3 protein sequences are pooled into one entry, listed with their most common genes and DNA. The V and J calls and clone size come from TCRdb's table, not from the authors' own analysis. Across this sample there are some 980 distinct CDR3 sequences, with roughly 30% seen only once. The top ten clonotypes cover approximately 14% of the sample.

Genomic DNA extracted from peripheral blood, rather than sorted cells or RNA, was used as the source for amplification of TCR beta rearrangements. The table lists this clonotype with a few counts. There is no known antigen for this receptor. Base qualities are not provided; no much larger clone lies one nucleotide away. The germline V gene yields SGHTA for CDR1 and FQGNSA for CDR2. Reading from cysteine to phenylalanine, the CDR3 counts 13 amino acids. The CDR3 DNA has 39 bases and is translated from base 1. The trim is 4 bases for V and 8 bases for J, with a gap of 12 bases between the germline ends.

The sample comprised blood. The TCR originated in a human donor with a solid tumor. The chain employs TRBV7-2 and TRBJ2-1; TRBD2 is perhaps the D gene, given 5 matching bases. The nucleotide sequence reads as follows: TGTGCCAGCAGCTACGGGGTAAAGGATGAGCAGTTCTTC. It translates as CASSYGVKDEQFF.